The rows below give T cell receptor beta chains drawn from one sample of a study of control samples from healthy donors and cancer patients. Profiled with immunoSEQ multiplex PCR; TCRdb holds only in-frame clones, not every one. The sample has hundreds of thousands of clones, around 79% seen once. Material: PBMCs. All receptors come from a woman between 55 and 75 years old with lung cancer. CDR3s include the opening cysteine and the closing phenylalanine or tryptophan. The order of the fields is V gene, D gene, clone size, J gene, CDR3 protein, CDR3 DNA. The D gene is left open where the match is weak. Part of the rows lack a size; the others show once, few, many or a class for expanded clones.

V: TRBV5-1; D: .; size: .; J: TRBJ1-3; CDR3: CASSLRTAADTIYF; DNA: TGCGCCAGCAGCTTGAGAACGGCGGCAGACACCATATATTTT
V: TRBV27; D: TRBD2; size: .; J: TRBJ2-7; CDR3: CASSRSGGALRNEQYF; DNA: TGTGCCAGCAGTAGATCCGGGGGGGCTCTTCGGAACGAGCAGTACTTC
V: TRBV28; D: TRBD1; size: .; J: TRBJ1-2; CDR3: CASSLGGQGAFYGYTF; DNA: TGTGCCAGCAGTTTGGGGGGACAGGGGGCCTTCTATGGCTACACCTTC
V: TRBV11-2; D: .; size: .; J: TRBJ1-1; CDR3: CASSLNRATEAFF; DNA: TGTGCCAGCAGCCTTAACAGGGCGACTGAAGCTTTCTTT
V: TRBV3-1/TRBV3-2; D: TRBD1; size: few; J: TRBJ2-7; CDR3: CASSQGRGQNEQYF; DNA: TGTGCCAGCAGCCAAGGAAGGGGGCAAAACGAGCAGTACTTC
V: TRBV4-2; D: .; size: .; J: TRBJ2-7; CDR3: CASSQVPGPAYEQYF; DNA: TGTGCCAGCAGCCAAGTTCCGGGTCCTGCCTACGAGCAGTACTTC
V: TRBV7-9; D: TRBD1; size: .; J: TRBJ1-1; CDR3: CASSPQTGADTEAFF; DNA: TGTGCCAGCAGCCCCCAGACAGGGGCTGACACTGAAGCTTTCTTT
V: TRBV10-3; D: TRBD1; size: .; J: TRBJ2-2; CDR3: CAISEADRGGTGELFF; DNA: TGTGCCATCAGTGAGGCGGACAGGGGAGGCACCGGGGAGCTGTTTTTT
V: TRBV19; D: TRBD2; size: .; J: TRBJ2-5; CDR3: CASSWLAGDGTQYF; DNA: TGTGCCAGTAGTTGGCTAGCGGGAGACGGGACCCAGTACTTC
V: TRBV6-5; D: .; size: .; J: TRBJ2-7; CDR3: CASSYRQVDPYEQYF; DNA: TGTGCCAGCAGTTATCGACAGGTAGACCCCTACGAGCAGTACTTC
V: TRBV3-1/TRBV3-2; D: .; size: few; J: TRBJ1-2; CDR3: CASSQDALGDYGYTF; DNA: TGTGCCAGCAGCCAAGATGCTCTAGGGGACTATGGCTACACCTTC
V: TRBV3-1/TRBV3-2; D: .; size: .; J: TRBJ2-1; CDR3: CASSQVLAVNEQFF; DNA: TGTGCCAGCAGCCAAGTACTAGCTGTAAATGAGCAGTTCTTC
V: TRBV6-5; D: TRBD1; size: .; J: TRBJ2-7; CDR3: CASTGGTQDRGQYF; DNA: TGTGCCAGCACCGGCGGGACACAGGACAGGGGGCAGTACTTC
V: TRBV5-1; D: .; size: .; J: TRBJ2-7; CDR3: CASSPGGVTSYEQYF; DNA: TGCGCCAGCAGCCCGGGCGGAGTTACTTCCTACGAGCAGTACTTC
V: TRBV6-6; D: TRBD1; size: once; J: TRBJ2-2; CDR3: CASSRFGVRTGTGELFF; DNA: TGTGCCAGCAGCCGATTTGGGGTCAGGACAGGCACCGGGGAGCTGTTTTTT
V: TRBV3-1/TRBV3-2; D: .; size: .; J: TRBJ2-5; CDR3: CASTHGGFQGTQYF; DNA: TGTGCCAGCACGCACGGCGGGTTCCAAGGGACCCAGTACTTC
V: TRBV13; D: .; size: .; J: TRBJ1-1; CDR3: CASSLRGMSEAFF; DNA: TGTGCCAGCAGCTTAAGGGGAATGAGTGAAGCTTTCTTT
V: TRBV27; D: .; size: .; J: TRBJ2-3; CDR3: CASSSSLPAATDTQYF; DNA: TGTGCCAGCAGTTCCTCACTACCAGCGGCCACAGATACGCAGTATTTT
V: TRBV30; D: TRBD2; size: .; J: TRBJ2-1; CDR3: CAWSLGLAGGGYNEQFF; DNA: TGTGCCTGGAGTCTTGGACTAGCGGGAGGAGGGTACAATGAGCAGTTCTTC
V: TRBV7-3; D: .; size: .; J: TRBJ2-7; CDR3: CASSPDELVEQYF; DNA: TGTGCCAGCAGTCCGGACGAGCTCGTGGAGCAGTACTTC
V: TRBV29-1; D: .; size: few; J: TRBJ2-1; CDR3: CSSLDGSVYNEQFF; DNA: TGCAGCTCTCTTGACGGAAGCGTTTACAATGAGCAGTTCTTC
V: TRBV29-1; D: .; size: once; J: TRBJ1-1; CDR3: CSVVEGVTEAFF; DNA: TGCAGCGTTGTTGAGGGGGTCACTGAAGCTTTCTTT
V: TRBV30; D: TRBD2; size: few; J: TRBJ2-7; CDR3: CAWSAERGNYEQYF; DNA: TGTGCCTGGAGTGCAGAGCGGGGGAACTACGAGCAGTACTTC
V: TRBV5-1; D: .; size: .; J: TRBJ1-4; CDR3: CASSLETRTGGREKLFF; DNA: TGCGCCAGCAGCTTGGAAACCCGGACGGGCGGTCGTGAAAAACTGTTTTTT
V: TRBV5-4; D: TRBD1; size: .; J: TRBJ1-1; CDR3: CASSVGQVNTEAFF; DNA: TGTGCCAGCAGCGTGGGACAGGTGAACACTGAAGCTTTCTTT
V: TRBV9; D: TRBD1; size: .; J: TRBJ1-5; CDR3: CASSGGQGNQPQHF; DNA: TGTGCCAGCAGCGGAGGACAGGGCAATCAGCCCCAGCATTTT
V: TRBV18; D: .; size: once; J: TRBJ2-2; CDR3: CASTTNGLSNTGELFF; DNA: TGTGCCAGCACAACGAACGGCCTGTCGAACACCGGGGAGCTGTTTTTT